This T cell receptor (beta chain) was recorded in a study of type 1 regulatory T cells. TCRdb reanalysed the reads using MiXCR and keeps one entry per CDR3 protein. The table shows several thousand distinct CDR3 sequences, with 33% occurring only once. CDR1 and CDR2 (germline): SGHNT, YYREEE (reference sequence). The CDR3 has 18 residues. The trim removed 0 bases at V and 9 bases at J, leaving 13 bases unmatched. Study results and limitations: Tr1 cells had a more restricted TCR repertoire than non-Tr1 cells.

Details on this clonotype: The antigen is unknown.

The receptor's source is a human donor in good health. The sample comprised cultured type 1 regulatory T (Tr1) cells, either the whole culture or a sorted fraction (not recorded which). The V call is TRBV5-4, the J call TRBJ2-1, with TRBD2 matching over 12 bases. This chain's CDR3 is CASSLGSPRLAGGGEQFF. CDR3 coding DNA: TGTGCCAGCAGCTTGGGGTCCCCTAGGCTAGCGGGAGGGGGTGAGCAGTTCTTC.